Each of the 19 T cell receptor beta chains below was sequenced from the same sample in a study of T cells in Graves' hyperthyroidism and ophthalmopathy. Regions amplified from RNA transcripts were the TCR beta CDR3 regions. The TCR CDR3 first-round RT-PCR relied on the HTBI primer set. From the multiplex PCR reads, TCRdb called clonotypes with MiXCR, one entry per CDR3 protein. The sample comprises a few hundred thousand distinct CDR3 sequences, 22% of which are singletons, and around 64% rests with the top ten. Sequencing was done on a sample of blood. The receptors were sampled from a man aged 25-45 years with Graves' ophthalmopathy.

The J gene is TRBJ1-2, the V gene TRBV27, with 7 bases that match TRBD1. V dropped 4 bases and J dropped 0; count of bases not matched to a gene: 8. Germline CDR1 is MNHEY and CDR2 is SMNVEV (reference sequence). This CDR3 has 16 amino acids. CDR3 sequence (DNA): TGTGCCAGCAGTTCTCAGATTGGGACAGCTAACTATGGCTACACCTTC. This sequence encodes CASSSQIGTANYGYTF.

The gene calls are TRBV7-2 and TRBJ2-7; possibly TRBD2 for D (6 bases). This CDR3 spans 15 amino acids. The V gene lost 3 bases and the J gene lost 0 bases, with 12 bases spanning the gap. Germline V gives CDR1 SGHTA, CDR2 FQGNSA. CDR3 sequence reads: CASSFFGSSSYEQYF. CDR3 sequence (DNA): TGTGCCAGCAGCTTCTTCGGGAGTAGCTCCTACGAGCAGTACTTC.

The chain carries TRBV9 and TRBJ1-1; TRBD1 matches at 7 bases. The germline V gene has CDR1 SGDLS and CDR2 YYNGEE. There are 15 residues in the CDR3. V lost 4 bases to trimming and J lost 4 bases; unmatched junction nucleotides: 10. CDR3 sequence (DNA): TGTGCCAGCAGCATCCGACAGGGCCCAGGCACTGAAGCTTTCTTT. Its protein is CASSIRQGPGTEAFF.

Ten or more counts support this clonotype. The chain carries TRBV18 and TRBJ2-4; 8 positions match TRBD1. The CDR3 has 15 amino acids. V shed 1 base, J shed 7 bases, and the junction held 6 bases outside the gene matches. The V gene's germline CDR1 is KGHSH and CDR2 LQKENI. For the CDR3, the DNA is TGTGCCAGCTCACCACGCCTGGACAGGGTTAACATTCAGTACTTC. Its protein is CASSPRLDRVNIQYF.

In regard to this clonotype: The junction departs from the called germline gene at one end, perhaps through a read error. CDR3 sequence: CASSRTGEIQYF. The CDR3 DNA follows: TGTGCCAGCAGCCGGACGGGGGAGATCCAGTACTTC. The chain uses TRBV14 and TRBJ2-5; possible D gene TRBD2, 6 bases. The CDR3 spans 12 residues. CDR1 and CDR2 (germline): SGHDN, FVKESK.

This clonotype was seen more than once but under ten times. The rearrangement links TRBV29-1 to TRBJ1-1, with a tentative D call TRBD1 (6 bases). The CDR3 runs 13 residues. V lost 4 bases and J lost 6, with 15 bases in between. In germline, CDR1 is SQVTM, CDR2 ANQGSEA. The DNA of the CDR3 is TGCAGCGTTGGGGGAGGGGGGCGTTCTGAAGCTTTCTTT. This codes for CSVGGGGRSEAFF.

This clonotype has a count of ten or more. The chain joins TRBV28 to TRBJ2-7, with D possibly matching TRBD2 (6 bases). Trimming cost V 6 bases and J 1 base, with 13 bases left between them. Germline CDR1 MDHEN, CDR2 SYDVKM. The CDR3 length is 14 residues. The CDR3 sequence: CASSTPGLSYEQYF. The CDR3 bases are TGTGCCAGCAGCACACCGGGACTTTCCTACGAGCAGTACTTC.

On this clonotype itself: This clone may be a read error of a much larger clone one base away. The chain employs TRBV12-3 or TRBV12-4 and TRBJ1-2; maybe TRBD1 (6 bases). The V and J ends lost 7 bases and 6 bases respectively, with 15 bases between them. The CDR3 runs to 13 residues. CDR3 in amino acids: CASNRRGADGYTF. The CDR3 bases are TGTGCCAGCAACCGACGGGGGGCAGATGGCTACACCTTC.

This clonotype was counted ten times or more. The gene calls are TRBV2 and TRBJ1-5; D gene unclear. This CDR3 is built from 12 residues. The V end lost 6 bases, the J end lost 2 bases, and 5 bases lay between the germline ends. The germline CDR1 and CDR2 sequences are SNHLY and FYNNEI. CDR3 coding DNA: TGTGCCAGCAGCCGGGGCAATCAGCCCCAGCATTTT. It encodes CASSRGNQPQHF.

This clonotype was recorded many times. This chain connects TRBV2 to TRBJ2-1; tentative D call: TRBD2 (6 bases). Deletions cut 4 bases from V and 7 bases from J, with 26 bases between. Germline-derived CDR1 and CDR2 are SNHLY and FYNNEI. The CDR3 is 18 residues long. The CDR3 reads CASSVQSTRGALQNEQFF. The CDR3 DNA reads TGTGCCAGCAGTGTACAGAGTACGCGGGGAGCCCTGCAAAATGAGCAGTTCTTC. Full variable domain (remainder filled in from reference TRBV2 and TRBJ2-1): EPEVTQTPSHQVTQMGQEVILRCVPISNHLYFYWYRQILGQKVEFLVSFYNNEISEKSEIFDDQFSVERPDGSNFTLKIRSTKLEDSAMYFCASSVQSTRGALQNEQFFGPGTRLTVL.

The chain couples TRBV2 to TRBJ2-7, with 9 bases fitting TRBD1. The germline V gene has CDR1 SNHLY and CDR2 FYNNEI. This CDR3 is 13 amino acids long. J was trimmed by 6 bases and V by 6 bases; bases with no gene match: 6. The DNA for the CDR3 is TGTGCCAGCAGCCAGGGGACAGGGATCGAGCAGTACTTC. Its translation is CASSQGTGIEQYF.

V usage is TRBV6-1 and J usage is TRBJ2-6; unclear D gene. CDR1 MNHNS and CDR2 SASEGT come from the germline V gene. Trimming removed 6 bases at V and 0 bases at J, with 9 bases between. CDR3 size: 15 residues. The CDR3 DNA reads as TGTGCCAGCAGGACTGTTGGCTCTGGGGCCAACGTCCTGACTTTC. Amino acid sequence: CASRTVGSGANVLTF.

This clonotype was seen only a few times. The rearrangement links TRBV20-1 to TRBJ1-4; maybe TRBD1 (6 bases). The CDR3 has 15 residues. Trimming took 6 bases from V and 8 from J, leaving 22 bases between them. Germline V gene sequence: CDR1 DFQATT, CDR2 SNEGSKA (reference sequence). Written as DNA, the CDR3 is TGCAGTGCAAACCGAGGTCAGGGGCCATCCGAAAAACTGTTTTTT. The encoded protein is CSANRGQGPSEKLFF.

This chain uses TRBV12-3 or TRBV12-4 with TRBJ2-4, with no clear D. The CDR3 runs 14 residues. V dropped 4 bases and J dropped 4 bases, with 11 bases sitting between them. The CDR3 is CASSSLAIKNIQYF. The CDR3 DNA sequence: TGTGCCAGCAGTTCTCTGGCGATTAAAAACATTCAGTACTTC.

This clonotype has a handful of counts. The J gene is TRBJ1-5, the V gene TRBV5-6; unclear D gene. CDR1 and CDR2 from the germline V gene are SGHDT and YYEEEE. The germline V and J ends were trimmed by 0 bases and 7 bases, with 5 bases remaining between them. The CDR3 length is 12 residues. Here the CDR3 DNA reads TGTGCCAGCAGCTTGGTTGGGCAGCCCCAGCATTTT. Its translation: CASSLVGQPQHF.

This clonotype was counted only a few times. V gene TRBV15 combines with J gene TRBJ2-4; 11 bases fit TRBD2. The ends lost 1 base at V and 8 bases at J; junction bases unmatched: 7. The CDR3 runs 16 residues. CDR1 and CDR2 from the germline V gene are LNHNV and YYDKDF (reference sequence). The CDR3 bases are TGTGCCACCAGCAGAGCCCAAACTAGCGGGAGTGACATTCAGTACTTC. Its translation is CATSRAQTSGSDIQYF. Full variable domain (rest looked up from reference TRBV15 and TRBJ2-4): DAMVIQNPRYQVTQFGKPVTLSCSQTLNHNVMYWYQQKSSQAPKLLFHYYDKDFNNEADTPDNFQSRRPNTSFCFLDIRSPGLGDTAMYLCATSRAQTSGSDIQYFGAGTRLSVL.

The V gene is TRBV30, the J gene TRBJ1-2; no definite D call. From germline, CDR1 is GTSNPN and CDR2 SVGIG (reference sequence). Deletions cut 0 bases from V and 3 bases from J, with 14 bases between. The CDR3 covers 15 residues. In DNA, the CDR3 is TGTGCCTGGAGTGTCGGGCCTGGGTCGGACTATGGCTACACCTTC. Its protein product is CAWSVGPGSDYGYTF.

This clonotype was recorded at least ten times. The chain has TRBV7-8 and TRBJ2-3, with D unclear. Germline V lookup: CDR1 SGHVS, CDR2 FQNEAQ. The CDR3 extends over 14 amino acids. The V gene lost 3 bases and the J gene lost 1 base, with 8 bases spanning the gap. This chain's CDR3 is CASSFWQGTDTQYF. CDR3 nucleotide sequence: TGTGCCAGCAGCTTTTGGCAAGGCACAGATACGCAGTATTTT.

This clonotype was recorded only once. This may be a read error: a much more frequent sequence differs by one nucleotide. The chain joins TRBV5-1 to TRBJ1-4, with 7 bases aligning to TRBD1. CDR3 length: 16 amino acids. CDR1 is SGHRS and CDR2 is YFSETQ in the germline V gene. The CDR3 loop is CASSYTGAATNEELFF. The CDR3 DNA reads TGCGCCAGCAGTTACACAGGGGCTGCGACTAATGAAGAACTGTTTTTT.